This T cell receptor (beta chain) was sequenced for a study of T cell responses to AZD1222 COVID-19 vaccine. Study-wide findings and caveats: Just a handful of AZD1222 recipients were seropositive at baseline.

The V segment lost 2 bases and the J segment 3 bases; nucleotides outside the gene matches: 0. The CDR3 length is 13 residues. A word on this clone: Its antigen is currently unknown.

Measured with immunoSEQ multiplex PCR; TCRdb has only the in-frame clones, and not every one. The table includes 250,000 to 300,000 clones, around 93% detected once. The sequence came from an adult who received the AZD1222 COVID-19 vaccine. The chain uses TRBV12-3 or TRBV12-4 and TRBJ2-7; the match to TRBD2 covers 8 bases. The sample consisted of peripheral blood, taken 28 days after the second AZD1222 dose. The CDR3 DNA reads TGTGCCAGCAGTTTACTAGCGGGCTACGAGCAGTACTTC. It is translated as CASSLLAGYEQYF.